The 30 T cell receptor beta chains below were found in one sample sequenced in a study of shared clonotypes between healthy human individuals (dated by TCRdb to 2018 to 2021). The method was the immunoSEQ multiplex PCR assay. TCRdb carries this immuneACCESS record with in-frame sequences only. Its versions omit some clonotypes, under half of them owing to an unresolved V gene in the studies checked, with the rest unexplained. The sample table contains around 500,000 clones; only one count was recorded for roughly 80% of them. The top ten hold about 13% of the sample. The sequenced sample was PBMCs. All receptors derive from a woman aged 35 to 49 in good health. Some clones in this sample may be carry-over from other donors' samples.

The chain joins TRBV28 to TRBJ2-3, with 9 bases aligning to TRBD2. V shed 6 bases and J 2 bases; nucleotides not matched to a gene: 12. Germline loops: CDR1 MDHEN, CDR2 SYDVKM. This CDR3 contains 17 residues. CDR3 bases: TGTGCCAGCAGGCCCCCCGGGCTAGCGGGACTCACAGATACGCAGTATTTT. Its translation is CASRPPGLAGLTDTQYF.

Concerning this clone: Since a far larger clone is one base different, this is likely a read error. Other DNA sequences in the sample encode the same CDR3. This chain links TRBV7-8 with TRBJ2-7; D is possibly TRBD1 or TRBD2 (5 bases each). The germline gives CDR1 SGHVS, CDR2 FQNEAQ. The V end was cut by 1 base, the J end by 5 bases, with 15 bases between. The CDR3 covers 15 residues. This chain's CDR3 is CASSLVQGRGDEQYF. The CDR3 DNA sequence: TGTGCCAGCAGCTTAGTTCAGGGACGGGGTGACGAGCAGTACTTC.

The CDR3 DNA reads as TGTGCCAGCAGTGAGGGACACAGGGACAATCAGCCCCAGCATTTT. Amino acids: CASSEGHRDNQPQHF. This chain links TRBV2 with TRBJ1-5, with D maybe TRBD1 (6 bases). CDR1 is SNHLY and CDR2 is FYNNEI in the germline V gene. V was trimmed by 3 bases and J by 3 bases, leaving 12 bases between them. The CDR3 totals 15 residues.

Regarding this clone: A far larger clone is off by one base, so a read error is likely. The chain recombines TRBV29-1 with TRBJ2-7; 8 bases agree with TRBD1. This CDR3 is built from 18 residues. V gave up 7 bases and J gave up 3 bases; unmatched junction bases: 23. Germline V gene lookup returns CDR1 SQVTM and CDR2 ANQGSEA. The CDR3 DNA sequence: TGCAGCGCCGAGGGTTATGGGACAGGAATACCCCCCAACTACGAGCAGTACTTC. Its translation: CSAEGYGTGIPPNYEQYF.

The gene calls are TRBV7-2 and TRBJ2-2; weak D call: TRBD2 (6 bases). Trimming removed 8 bases from V and 0 bases from J, with 10 bases in between. CDR1 and CDR2 (germline): SGHTA, FQGNSA. The CDR3 is 14 residues long. CDR3 in DNA: TGTGCCAGCCTAGCGCCTCCGAACACCGGGGAGCTGTTTTTT. This sequence encodes CASLAPPNTGELFF.

The V gene is TRBV6-5, the J gene TRBJ2-5, with TRBD2 matching over 11 bases. CDR3 length: 16 residues. Germline CDR1 is MNHEY and CDR2 is SVGAGI. Trimming took 0 bases from V and 2 from J; bases not matched to a gene: 2. CDR3 in DNA: TGTGCCAGCAGTTACTCTAGCGGGAGGGTGCAAGAGACCCAGTACTTC. Translation: CASSYSSGRVQETQYF.

Turning to this clone: Other nucleotide sequences from this sample produce the same CDR3. V and J are TRBV28 and TRBJ1-2; D ambiguous. The germline gives CDR1 MDHEN, CDR2 SYDVKM. This CDR3 spans 12 amino acids. V lost 1 base to trimming and J lost 7 bases, with 7 bases between them. CDR3 nucleotides: TGTGCCAGCAGTTTATCAGGAAGTGGCTACACCTTC. Protein product: CASSLSGSGYTF.

The chain has TRBV2 and TRBJ1-5; 12 bases are shared with TRBD1. With V trimmed by 5 bases and J by 16 bases, 12 bases remained unmatched. Germline CDR1 and CDR2: SNHLY and FYNNEI. The CDR3 is 14 residues long. As DNA, the CDR3 is TGTGCCAGCAGTTCCGGGACAGGGGGCGCAAAGGGACATTTT. It translates to CASSSGTGGAKGHF.

The V and J genes are TRBV6-1 and TRBJ1-5, with D unresolved. V was shortened by 5 bases and J by 0 bases, with 5 bases between the two germline ends. Germline lookup yields CDR1 MNHNS and CDR2 SASEGT. The CDR3 sequence is 13 residues long. CDR3 amino acids: CASSIFSNQPQHF. CDR3 nucleotides: TGTGCCAGCAGTATCTTTAGCAATCAGCCCCAGCATTTT.

The chain couples TRBV5-3 to TRBJ2-5; D uncertain. TRBV5-3 counts as an open reading frame of uncertain function. V shed 2 bases and J shed 9 bases, with 11 bases lying between them. This CDR3 region has 12 residues. CDR3 sequence reads: CARSFCELAQYF. The CDR3 nucleotides are TGTGCCAGAAGCTTCTGCGAGTTGGCCCAGTACTTC.

V usage is TRBV2 and J usage is TRBJ1-5; D is undetermined. CDR1 is SNHLY, CDR2 FYNNEI, per germline. The CDR3 sequence is 14 residues long. The V end was cut by 4 bases, the J end by 4 bases, with 11 bases between. The CDR3 nucleotides are TGTGCCAGCAGTGGGCAGCGTAGTAATCAGCCCCAGCATTTT. Translation gives CASSGQRSNQPQHF.

Only a few counts were recorded for this clone. As DNA, the CDR3 is TGTGCCAGCAGTGACGGAGGGCTGAGCTCCTACGAGCAGTACTTC. Its translation is CASSDGGLSSYEQYF. The V gene is TRBV2, the J gene TRBJ2-7; possibly TRBD2 for D (6 bases). Germline V gene sequence: CDR1 SNHLY, CDR2 FYNNEI. This CDR3 has 15 residues. V was cut by 3 bases and J by 0 bases, with 12 bases left in between.

The chain is built from TRBV7-2 and TRBJ1-3, with TRBD1 matching over 7 bases. The CDR3 contains 15 residues. Per germline, CDR1 SGHTA and CDR2 FQGNSA. V dropped 5 bases and J dropped 4; count of bases not matched to a gene: 8. In DNA form, the CDR3 reads TGTGCCAGCAGCCCGAGACAGGGTCCCGGAAACACCATATATTTT. As protein: CASSPRQGPGNTIYF.

This clone was observed a single time. The gene calls are TRBV5-6 and TRBJ2-2, with 9 nucleotides matching TRBD2. Germline loops: CDR1 SGHDT, CDR2 YYEEEE. Losses at the gene ends were 0 bases for V and 6 bases for J; bases not matched to a gene: 6. This CDR3 has 16 amino acids. The chain's CDR3 is CASSLGAGGLAGELFF. CDR3 nucleotide sequence: TGTGCCAGCAGCTTGGGGGCGGGAGGGCTCGCCGGGGAGCTGTTTTTT.

Note on this clone: A far larger clone lies a single base away; this is likely a read error. The same CDR3 also results from other DNA sequences found in this sample. This chain joins TRBV10-3 and TRBJ1-2; D might be TRBD1 (5 bases). The germline V and J ends were trimmed by 2 bases and 4 bases, with 14 bases remaining between them. From germline, CDR1 is ENHRY and CDR2 SYGVKD. The CDR3 runs 15 residues. The CDR3 DNA reads TGTGCCATCAGTGAGAGACAGCCCGCTGGCTATGGCTACACCTTC. Its translation is CAISERQPAGYGYTF.

This clone was counted only a few times. The chain links TRBV28 to TRBJ1-2, with D hard to call. The V gene lost 1 base and the J gene lost 4 bases, with 7 bases spanning the gap. The germline V gene encodes CDR1 MDHEN and CDR2 SYDVKM. The CDR3 is 13 residues long. The DNA of the CDR3 is TGTGCCAGCAGTTTATTCGGTGCCTATGGCTACACCTTC. The encoded protein is CASSLFGAYGYTF.

The chain uses TRBV5-1 and TRBJ1-1, with D possibly TRBD1 on 5 matching bases. CDR1 is SGHRS and CDR2 is YFSETQ in the germline V gene. Deletions cut 7 bases from V and 1 base from J, with 8 bases between. This CDR3 comprises 12 residues. CDR3: CASSQGNTEAFF. The CDR3 region has the DNA TGCGCCAGCTCCCAGGGGAACACTGAAGCTTTCTTT. The full variable domain, in which reference TRBV5-1 and TRBJ1-1 provide the parts outside the CDR3, is KAGVTQTPRYLIKTRGQQVTLSCSPISGHRSVSWYQQTPGQGLQFLFEYFSETQRNKGNFPGRFSGRQFSNSRSEMNVSTLELGDSALYLCASSQGNTEAFFGQGTRLTVV.

The rearrangement links TRBV5-4 to TRBJ1-1; perhaps TRBD1 as D (5 bases). Germline V gene data show CDR1 as SGHNT and CDR2 as YYREEE (reference sequence). The CDR3 extends over 14 amino acids. V was shortened by 2 bases and J by 5 bases, with 13 bases between the two germline ends. The CDR3 loop reads CASSFTGSTTEAFF. The CDR3, as DNA: TGTGCCAGCAGCTTTACAGGCTCGACGACTGAAGCTTTCTTT.

This chain connects TRBV9 to TRBJ1-1, with D unresolved. CDR3 length: 19 amino acids. V gave up 0 bases and J gave up 5 bases, with 26 bases separating them. Germline V gene sequence: CDR1 SGDLS, CDR2 YYNGEE. CDR3 residues: CASSVDPLRIPSSRTEAFF. CDR3 sequence (DNA): TGTGCCAGCAGCGTAGATCCCCTCAGAATCCCGAGTTCGAGAACTGAAGCTTTCTTT.

The chain links TRBV11-3 to TRBJ2-3; no firm D call. Germline V gives CDR1 SGHNT, CDR2 YENEEA. The CDR3 is 13 residues long. The V gene lost 0 bases and the J gene lost 5 bases, with 6 bases spanning the gap. The DNA for the CDR3 is TGTGCCAGCAGCTTAGATCGGAGAGATACGCAGTATTTT. This gives the protein CASSLDRRDTQYF. Full variable domain (missing parts from reference TRBV11-3 and TRBJ2-3): EAGVVQSPRYKIIEKKQPVAFWCNPISGHNTLYWYLQNLGQGPELLIRYENEEAVDDSQLPKDRFSAERLKGVDSTLKIQPAELGDSAVYLCASSLDRRDTQYFGPGTRLTVL.

Of note for this clone: A far larger clone is one nucleotide away, so this likely arose from a read error. This chain links TRBV5-4 with TRBJ2-5; D tentatively reads TRBD1 or TRBD2 (6 bases each). Trimming took 4 bases from V and 3 from J, leaving 16 bases between them. CDR3 length: 15 amino acids. The germline gives CDR1 SGHNT, CDR2 YYREEE (reference sequence). The CDR3 sequence is CASSPGASAKETQYF. The CDR3 nucleotides read TGTGCCAGCAGCCCGGGGGCTAGCGCAAAAGAGACCCAGTACTTC.

A single count supports this clone. The rearrangement joins TRBV28 to TRBJ2-3, with 8 nucleotides matching TRBD2. The CDR3 runs 16 residues. CDR1 and CDR2 (germline): MDHEN, SYDVKM. Unmatched junction bases numbered 6, after V lost 0 bases and J lost 4 bases. The CDR3, as DNA: TGTGCCAGCAGTTTATGGAGCGGGAGTCGGTCAGATACGCAGTATTTT. Translation gives CASSLWSGSRSDTQYF.

This clone was seen a single time. The V gene is TRBV7-6, the J gene TRBJ2-1; D may be TRBD2 (5 bases). The CDR3 has 14 residues. In germline, CDR1 is SGHVS, CDR2 FNYEAQ. The germline V and J ends were trimmed by 2 bases and 5 bases, with 10 bases remaining between them. CDR3 sequence (DNA): TGTGCCAGCAGCTTATCCACCGGGGACAATGAGCAGTTCTTC. Translating gives CASSLSTGDNEQFF.

Concerning this clone itself: This likely reflects a read error, since a far larger clone is one base away. CDR3 sequence (DNA): TGTGCCAGCAGCGACGCGACAGGGGGCAACACTGAAGCTTTCTTT. This sequence encodes CASSDATGGNTEAFF. The V call is TRBV5-6, the J call TRBJ1-1, with TRBD1 identical over 10 bases. The CDR3 contains 15 residues. CDR1 and CDR2 (germline): SGHDT, YYEEEE. Unmatched junction bases numbered 5, after V lost 4 bases and J lost 2 bases.

In this sample, this clone turned up a few times. The V call is TRBV7-2, the J call TRBJ2-2; D uncertain. CDR1 SGHTA and CDR2 FQGNSA come from the germline V gene. This CDR3 spans 14 amino acids. V was shortened by 3 bases and J by 5 bases, with 10 bases between the two germline ends. CDR3 DNA sequence: TGTGCCAGCAGCTTTTATTCCGTAACCGGGGAGCTGTTTTTT. It yields the protein CASSFYSVTGELFF.

The rearrangement uses TRBV10-3 and TRBJ1-1; maybe TRBD1 (5 bases). Germline CDR1 ENHRY, CDR2 SYGVKD. The CDR3 length is 12 residues. V dropped 5 bases and J dropped 5 bases, with 9 bases sitting between them. The CDR3 loop reads CAISQGYTEAFF. In nucleotides, the CDR3 is TGTGCCATCAGTCAGGGATATACTGAAGCTTTCTTT.

Turning to this clone: With only one base between it and a far larger clone, this is likely a read error. J is TRBJ2-7 and V is TRBV2, with D hard to call. Germline V gene data show CDR1 as SNHLY and CDR2 as FYNNEI. There are 11 residues in the CDR3. The CDR3 region is CASSNSHEQYF. The CDR3 region has the DNA TGTGCCAGCAGCAACTCCCACGAGCAGTACTTC.

The gene calls are TRBV4-2 and TRBJ2-7; the D is unclear. Deletions cut 4 bases from V and 0 bases from J, with 10 bases between. There are 14 residues in the CDR3. CDR1 and CDR2 (germline): LGHNA, YNFKEQ. In DNA form, the CDR3 reads TGTGCCAGCAGCCCCCAATCTAGCTCCTACGAGCAGTACTTC. Translation: CASSPQSSSYEQYF.

A note on this clone: A junction boundary mismatches the germline segment, possibly from a read error. The rearrangement uses TRBV7-7 and TRBJ2-7; a possible D gene is TRBD1 (6 bases). CDR3 size: 15 residues. Germline CDR1 is SSHAT and CDR2 is FNYEAQ (reference sequence). The CDR3 region has the DNA TGTGCTAGCAGCTTATCACCCGGACAGTCCTACGAGCAGTACTTC. This gives the protein CASSLSPGQSYEQYF.

V gene TRBV2 combines with J gene TRBJ2-7, with D perhaps TRBD1 (6 bases). V shed 5 bases and J shed 2 bases, with 10 bases lying between them. Germline V gene data show CDR1 as SNHLY and CDR2 as FYNNEI. The CDR3 extends over 13 amino acids. The CDR3 protein is CASSQTGTYEQYF. CDR3 DNA sequence: TGTGCCAGCAGTCAGACAGGAACCTACGAGCAGTACTTC.